Below, 27 T cell receptor beta chains from the same sample are listed, as sequenced in a study of cytomegalovirus exposure and HLA in healthy donors. Assay used: immunoSEQ multiplex PCR; TCRdb lists only in-frame clones, some missing. Altogether 100,000 to 150,000 clones are present, roughly 90% being singletons, with the ten largest covering less than 2%. The material sequenced was PBMCs. The source of these receptors is a woman in her late teens or twenties in good health and CMV-seronegative.

DNA of the CDR3: TGCGCCAGCAGCCAAGATCGTAGCGGCCGGGGTTCTACAGATACGCAGTATTTT. This sequence encodes CASSQDRSGRGSTDTQYF. The V and J genes are TRBV4-3 and TRBJ2-3; D is perhaps TRBD2 (6 bases). The CDR3 consists of 18 residues. Germline CDR1 LGHNA, CDR2 YSLEER. V was cut by 0 bases and J by 3 bases, with 19 bases left in between.

The chain employs TRBV5-1 and TRBJ2-5, with a weak D call TRBD1 (5 bases). From germline, CDR1 is SGHRS and CDR2 YFSETQ. CDR3 length: 15 amino acids. Trimming shortened V by 1 base and J by 2 bases, and 12 bases separated the two germline ends. For the CDR3, the DNA is TGCGCCAGCAGCTTGACCCCAGGGAATCAAGAGACCCAGTACTTC. Translation: CASSLTPGNQETQYF.

The CDR3 spells CASSPSGRGTDTQYF. The CDR3 DNA reads TGTGCCAGCAGTCCGAGCGGGAGGGGGACAGATACGCAGTATTTT. This sequence joins TRBV7-3 and TRBJ2-3, with TRBD2 matching 10 bases. CDR1 is SGHTA and CDR2 is FQGTGA in the germline V gene. J was trimmed by 3 bases and V by 6 bases; bases with no gene match: 6. CDR3 length equals 15 residues.

This chain connects TRBV6-5 to TRBJ1-6; a possible D gene is TRBD1 (6 bases). The CDR3 runs to 15 residues. The ends were cut back, 6 bases at V and 9 bases at J, with 18 bases in the middle. From germline, CDR1 is MNHEY and CDR2 SVGAGI. The CDR3 protein is CASRGQGRVGSPLHF. CDR3 in DNA: TGTGCCAGCAGGGGGCAGGGGCGAGTTGGTTCACCCCTCCACTTT.

The chain uses TRBV19 and TRBJ1-2, with a weak D call TRBD1 (6 bases). V shed 0 bases and J shed 2 bases, with 13 bases lying between them. There are 16 residues in the CDR3. Germline-derived CDR1 and CDR2 are LNHDA and SQIVND (reference sequence). The CDR3 nucleotides are TGTGCCAGTAGTATAGACCCCACGACAGGAAACTATGGCTACACCTTC. This sequence encodes CASSIDPTTGNYGYTF.

This chain joins TRBV2 and TRBJ2-7, with 12 bases aligning to TRBD1. This CDR3 has 18 residues. CDR1 and CDR2 from the germline V gene are SNHLY and FYNNEI. J lost 0 bases, V lost 6 bases, and 12 bases had no gene match. The CDR3 DNA follows: TGTGCCAGCAGAAGGGACAGGGGGCCTCTTCTTAGCTCCTACGAGCAGTACTTC. It codes for CASRRDRGPLLSSYEQYF.

V usage is TRBV6-5 and J usage is TRBJ2-7, with D maybe TRBD2 (5 bases). Per germline, CDR1 MNHEY and CDR2 SVGAGI. Between the trimmed V and J ends, which lost 0 bases and 3 bases, there was a span of 12 bases. This CDR3 spans 15 amino acids. CDR3 coding DNA: TGTGCCAGCAGTTACTCGATTGTAGGGAGCTACGAGCAGTACTTC. This codes for CASSYSIVGSYEQYF.

In this sample, this clone turned up once. The chain recombines TRBV9 with TRBJ1-1, with D perhaps TRBD1 (6 bases). Germline loops: CDR1 SGDLS, CDR2 YYNGEE. V lost 7 bases to trimming and J lost 1 base, with 8 bases between them. CDR3 size: 12 residues. The CDR3 DNA follows: TGTGCCAGCGGACAGCAGAACACTGAAGCTTTCTTT. Its translation: CASGQQNTEAFF.

This clone was picked up one time. The chain has TRBV19 and TRBJ2-3, with 10 bases lining up with TRBD2. The CDR3 length is 15 residues. J was trimmed by 4 bases and V by 6 bases; bases with no gene match: 7. The germline V gene has CDR1 LNHDA and CDR2 SQIVND (reference sequence). CDR3 amino acids: CASRLAGEGADTQYF. In nucleotides, the CDR3 is TGTGCCAGTAGGCTAGCGGGAGAAGGGGCAGATACGCAGTATTTT.

V and J are TRBV14 and TRBJ2-3, with 8 nucleotides matching TRBD2. Germline CDR1 and CDR2: SGHDN and FVKESK. With 1 base clipped from V and 1 base from J, the junction kept 1 base outside the gene matches. There are 15 residues in the CDR3. The CDR3 spells CASSQGRGGTDTQYF. The CDR3 nucleotides are TGTGCCAGCAGCCAAGGGCGGGGGGGCACAGATACGCAGTATTTT.

The V and J genes are TRBV11-2 and TRBJ2-7; D not certain. Germline V CDR1 and CDR2: SGHAT, FQNNGV. The germline V and J ends were trimmed by 4 bases and 2 bases, with 15 bases remaining between them. This CDR3 has 15 residues. CDR3 residues: CASSSTEGAAYEQYF. The CDR3 nucleotides are TGTGCCAGCAGCTCCACCGAAGGAGCAGCCTACGAGCAGTACTTC.

The CDR3 DNA sequence: TGTGCCAGCAGCTTAGGCCCAGGCTTCTCTAATGAGCAGTTCTTC. It specifies CASSLGPGFSNEQFF. The rearrangement joins TRBV7-3 to TRBJ2-1; no definite D call. Germline CDR1 is SGHTA and CDR2 is FQGTGA. V gave up 2 bases and J gave up 7 bases, with 15 bases separating them. The CDR3 totals 15 residues.

The chain is built from TRBV5-3 and TRBJ1-6, with D maybe TRBD1 (6 bases). TRBV5-3 is flagged as an ORF with uncertain function. With 6 bases removed from V and 3 bases from J, the gap between germline ends came to 16 bases. The CDR3 totals 16 residues. The chain's CDR3 is CARIILYRVYNSPLHF. DNA of the CDR3: TGTGCCAGAATCATCCTCTACAGGGTCTATAATTCACCCCTCCACTTT.

This clone came up a few times. The chain couples TRBV30 to TRBJ1-4, with 9 bases fitting TRBD1. Germline CDR1 is GTSNPN and CDR2 is SVGIG (reference sequence). The CDR3 spans 15 residues. V was pared by 1 base and J by 4 bases, with 4 bases of the junction left unmatched. This CDR3 reads CAWSAGDRDNEKLFF. In nucleotides, the CDR3 is TGTGCCTGGAGTGCCGGGGACAGGGATAATGAAAAACTGTTTTTT.

V usage is TRBV9 and J usage is TRBJ2-7, with 10 bases that match TRBD2. Germline values: CDR1 SGDLS, CDR2 YYNGEE. The CDR3 length is 14 residues. Germline trimming cut 3 bases from V and 6 bases from J; bases unmatched to any gene: 6. In DNA, the CDR3 is TGTGCCAGCAGCGCCCTAGCGGGAGCGGGCGAGCAGTACTTC. Translated, it gives CASSALAGAGEQYF.

V gene TRBV28 combines with J gene TRBJ2-7, with 9 bases matching TRBD1. J lost 1 base, V lost 5 bases, and 3 bases had no gene match. Per the germline V gene, CDR1 is MDHEN and CDR2 is SYDVKM. CDR3 length equals 14 residues. The CDR3 nucleotides are TGTGCCAGCAGTGAGACAGGGGGATCCTACGAGCAGTACTTC. It is translated as CASSETGGSYEQYF.

This clone appeared a single time. The V call is TRBV7-9, the J call TRBJ2-7; D is uncertain. Germline CDR1 SEHNR, CDR2 FQNEAQ (reference sequence). The CDR3 runs 16 residues. V lost 0 bases, J lost 5 bases, and 17 bases lay in between. CDR3 sequence reads: CASSLAIGVLYDEQYF. CDR3 DNA sequence: TGTGCCAGCAGCTTAGCGATAGGAGTGCTGTATGACGAGCAGTACTTC.

The chain couples TRBV10-3 to TRBJ2-4; weak D call: TRBD2 (7 bases). CDR1 ENHRY and CDR2 SYGVKD come from the germline V gene. CDR3 size: 18 residues. V was cut by 0 bases and J by 0 bases, with 15 bases left in between. The CDR3 loop is CAISESRGTTLAKNIQYF. CDR3 in DNA: TGTGCCATCAGTGAGTCGAGGGGGACTACCTTAGCCAAAAACATTCAGTACTTC.

The chain carries TRBV11-1 and TRBJ2-1; 7 bases fit TRBD1. V shed 4 bases and J 5 bases; nucleotides not matched to a gene: 11. Germline V gives CDR1 SGHAT, CDR2 FQDESV (reference sequence). The CDR3 contains 16 residues. The CDR3 bases are TGTGCCAGCAGCTCGCCCGACAGGGATCGCGACAATGAGCAGTTCTTC. It is translated as CASSSPDRDRDNEQFF.

The chain has TRBV19 and TRBJ1-6; weak D call: TRBD1 (5 bases). The CDR3 runs 13 residues. Germline CDR1 reads LNHDA; CDR2 reads SQIVND (reference sequence). Trimming left V 6 bases short and J 7 bases short, with 10 bases between. CDR3 in amino acids: CASSTNRNSPLHF. The DNA for the CDR3 is TGTGCCAGTAGCACCAACAGGAATTCACCCCTCCACTTT.

CDR3 protein: CASSSDRVGQYF. The CDR3 bases are TGCGCCAGCAGCTCCGACAGGGTGGGGCAGTACTTC. J is TRBJ2-5 and V is TRBV5-1; TRBD1 matches at 7 bases. Germline assignment: CDR1 SGHRS and CDR2 YFSETQ. V lost 3 bases, J lost 11 bases, and 7 bases stayed unmatched. The CDR3 consists of 12 residues.

This chain uses TRBV6-5 with TRBJ1-5, with a possible D match to TRBD1 (6 bases). V lost 6 bases to trimming and J lost 2 bases, with 14 bases between them. CDR3 length equals 15 residues. The germline V gene encodes CDR1 MNHEY and CDR2 SVGAGI. CDR3 loop: CASSPRSGGNQPQHF. CDR3 DNA: TGTGCCAGCAGCCCTAGGTCAGGGGGCAATCAGCCCCAGCATTTT.

The chain employs TRBV5-4 and TRBJ1-2, with TRBD1 identical over 7 bases. CDR3 length equals 14 residues. The V gene's germline CDR1 is SGHNT and CDR2 YYREEE (reference sequence). With V trimmed by 1 base and J by 2 bases, 2 bases remained unmatched. CDR3 region: CASSLKGQNYGYTF. CDR3 nucleotide sequence: TGTGCCAGCAGCTTGAAGGGACAGAACTATGGCTACACCTTC.

This clone was recorded once. The chain links TRBV4-1 to TRBJ2-7; 11 nucleotides line up with TRBD2. The CDR3 runs 16 residues. J gave up 0 bases and V 4 bases, and 5 bases lay outside the gene matches. From germline, CDR1 is MGHRA and CDR2 YSYEKL. The CDR3 spells CASSPSTSGNSYEQYF. As DNA, the CDR3 is TGCGCCAGCAGCCCCTCGACTAGCGGGAACTCCTACGAGCAGTACTTC.

The gene calls are TRBV19 and TRBJ2-7; TRBD1 matches 9 bases. The V segment lost 5 bases and the J segment 4 bases; nucleotides outside the gene matches: 9. The CDR3 runs to 15 residues. Germline CDR1 and CDR2: LNHDA and SQIVND (reference sequence). The CDR3 nucleotides are TGTGCCAGTAGTGAATGGACAGGGGTAGGGTACGAGCAGTACTTC. Amino acids: CASSEWTGVGYEQYF.

V gene TRBV6-6 combines with J gene TRBJ2-7, with D uncertain. V was pared by 6 bases and J by 2 bases, with 5 bases between. The CDR3 has 11 residues. Per germline, CDR1 MNHNY and CDR2 SVGAGI (reference sequence). The DNA of the CDR3 is TGTGCCAGCAGGAACACCTACGAGCAGTACTTC. Amino acids: CASRNTYEQYF.

The V call is TRBV5-4, the J call TRBJ2-7, with 7 bases identical to TRBD2. The CDR3 runs to 16 residues. V was pared by 4 bases and J by 6 bases, with 16 bases of the junction left unmatched. CDR1 SGHNT and CDR2 YYREEE come from the germline V gene (reference sequence). The CDR3 sequence is CASSRSGAGELREQYF. The CDR3 DNA sequence: TGTGCCAGCAGCCGGAGTGGGGCGGGAGAACTTCGCGAGCAGTACTTC.